This TCR beta chain was profiled in a study of T cell changes during pregnancy in multiple sclerosis. TCRdb's copy holds only in-frame clones and misses some; the assay was immunoSEQ multiplex PCR. The repertoire holds 78,000 or so clones, with about 90% as singletons. CDR3 length: 16 amino acids. V shed 1 base and J 2 bases; nucleotides not matched to a gene: 5. CDR1 is LGHNA, CDR2 YSLEER, per germline. The chain links TRBV4-3 to TRBJ2-5; 9 nucleotides agree with TRBD2. This receptor was obtained from a female donor with multiple sclerosis, enrolled in a pregnancy study. Sample: CD4+ T cells from peripheral blood mononuclear cells, taken before pregnancy. CDR3 nucleotides: TGCGCCAGCAGCCAAGCTCTGACTAGCGGACAAGAGACCCAGTACTTC. It specifies CASSQALTSGQETQYF.